This T cell receptor beta chain is from a study of CD8+ T cells in alopecia areata (dated 2018 in TCRdb). Study-wide context: Treated patients were enrolled in an open-label pilot trial of oral tofacitinib, 5 to 10 mg twice daily, for moderate-to-severe alopecia areata. In treated patients, disease severity was measured using the SALT score, which gives the percentage of scalp surface area affected. TCRbeta CDR3 regions were amplified by immunoSEQ multiplex PCR using 35 Vbeta forward and 13 Jbeta reverse primers. Patients received tofacitinib for 6 to 18 months and were then followed off drug for 6 months to check for delayed response and recurrence. On the human side, TCRbeta sequencing was run on scalp tissue and on sorted CD4+ and CD8+ peripheral blood T cells from healthy controls and from alopecia areata patients with either patchy or totalis/universalis disease. Patients on tofacitinib were biopsied at baseline and after 4 and 24 weeks of treatment, and several of the patients also had a later scalp biopsy. High-throughput TCRbeta sequencing was used to examine T cell clonal expansion in alopecia areata in both the C3H/HeJ mouse model and human patients. The RNA source kit depended on sample type: the PAXgene miRNA kit for fixed scalp, the miRNeasy kit for PBMCs, and the RNeasy kit for mouse skin. Scalp clonality was compared among normal scalp (n=4), patchy alopecia areata scalp (n=8), and alopecia totalis/universalis scalp (n=8). General study outcomes and caveats: Because the treated cohort was small and included a single nonresponder, larger studies are needed to assess links between baseline CD8+ expansion and response. Scalp clonality and the number of expanded CD8+ clones among the top 100 scalp clones were significantly decreased by tofacitinib. Compared with mice, TCR sequences shared between patients were less clear, possibly partly because of HLA diversity across the patient population. Scalp TCR repertoire analysis is complicated because resident alphabeta T cells in normal human skin are also sequenced, whereas mouse skin is dominated by gammadelta T cells. During tofacitinib treatment, many expanded lesional clones stuck around in both scalp and blood, and this persistence may partly explain why relapse happens after treatment is stopped. Higher clonality and more expanded CD8+ clones were observed in lesional scalp than in normal scalp, particularly in alopecia totalis/universalis, a finding suggestive of antigenic drive.

This clone was recorded a few times. What antigen it recognizes has not been identified. No quality values exist for individual bases; no much larger clone is one base distant. Library creation used the immunoSEQ multiplex PCR assay. For TCR sequencing, RNA was extracted from every sample and reverse transcribed into cDNA to serve as template. SuperScript III was used to make first-strand cDNA, primed with a 2:1 mix of oligo-dT and random hexamers. A synthetic immune receptor repertoire was used to measure amplification bias, and any remaining bias was corrected computationally. The original methods were these. Raw reads were preprocessed to remove errors, and CDR3 was defined according to IMGT conventions as the region from the conserved cysteine to phenylalanine. Clonality was computed by normalizing Shannon entropy by log2 of the number of productive unique TCRs and subtracting the result from 1. CD4 or CD8 identity of scalp clones was inferred by cross-referencing scalp TCRbeta sequences with sorted blood CD4 and CD8 repertoires. TCRdb re-hosts the immuneACCESS table, in-frame sequences only. Its copies lack some clones; in the studies checked, an unresolved V gene accounts for under half of them, and the cause for the rest is not known. That table supplies the V and J calls and clone size; D and trimming were determined from the DNA. The sample data list around 190,000 clones, and roughly 66% of these were observed just once. 0.85% to 1.3% of the sample is held by the ten biggest clonotypes.

The time point label for this specimen denotes: 20 to 30 weeks on oral tofacitinib. The treatment or condition label, read with the paper, signifies: oral pan-JAK inhibitor, 5-10 mg twice daily. Lesional scalp punch biopsies and peripheral blood were obtained from alopecia areata patients. PBMCs were isolated by density centrifugation and stained for CD3, CD4 and CD8, and CD4+ and CD8+ T cells were sorted on a FACSAria. In the germline V gene, CDR1 corresponds to SGHVS and CDR2 to FQNEAQ. From cysteine to phenylalanine, the CDR3 is 13 amino acids long. The CDR3 DNA has 39 bases and is translated from base 1. V lost 4 bases and J lost 2 bases; the stretch between them is 8 bases long.

The chain couples TRBV7-8 to TRBJ1-2; a weak D assignment points to TRBD1 (5 bases agree). The sequence came from a human donor with alopecia areata. This specimen was CD4+ T cells sorted from blood, taken at week 24, from a patient treated with tofacitinib. The DNA sequence reads TGTGCCAGCAGCTCCTCAGGGAACTATGGCTACACCTTC. Translated, it reads CASSSSGNYGYTF.